This TCR beta chain was found in a study of blood T cell repertoires in COVID-19. Study at large: Both acute and convalescent COVID-19 samples were obtained from the United States, Italy and Spain.

Enrollment of patients from Seattle took place during active infection, with longitudinal follow-up. Generated by immunoSEQ multiplex PCR, the TCRdb table keeps only in-frame clones and is missing some. Of fewer than 70,000 clones listed, roughly 86% were seen once; the top ten hold approximately 15%. There are 16 residues in the CDR3. V gave up 1 base and J gave up 5 bases, with 18 bases separating them. The V call is TRBV5-3, the J call TRBJ2-5; TRBD2 is a possible D gene (5 bases). TRBV5-3 qualifies as an ORF whose function is uncertain. The origin of this receptor is a middle-aged man with COVID-19, enrolled during active disease. Sequenced input: peripheral blood. CDR3 protein: CARSLRVTIREETQYF. CDR3 nucleotides: TGTGCCAGAAGCTTGAGAGTCACGATAAGGGAGGAGACCCAGTACTTC.